This is a list of T cell receptor beta chains from one sample in a study of T-cell memory formation after mild COVID-19. TCRdb re-called the 5' RACE reads through MiXCR, storing one row per CDR3 protein. This table has fewer than 250,000 distinct CDR3 sequences, under 30% appearing once. Sequences were obtained from PBMCs or a T cell subset sorted from them (not recorded which). All receptors derive from an adult woman who had mild COVID-19 (a few samples of this study predate the infection). Cell type and time point are not known. The CDR3 runs from the conserved cysteine through the conserved F or W. The order of the fields is V gene, CDR3 protein.

v_gene: TRBV7-9
CDR3aa: CASSFTSNEQFF

v_gene: TRBV12-3/TRBV12-4
CDR3aa: CASAGQGGNQPQHF

v_gene: TRBV21-1
CDR3aa: CATSGLFF

v_gene: TRBV5-1
CDR3aa: CASSSRADYGYTF

v_gene: TRBV7-3
CDR3aa: CASSLFPGELGGELFF

v_gene: TRBV24-1
CDR3aa: CATSDPRTTTDTQYF

v_gene: TRBV24-1
CDR3aa: CAAGTGSYEQYF

v_gene: TRBV2
CDR3aa: CASSVQREAYNEQYF

v_gene: TRBV7-3
CDR3aa: CASSLSGSGNEQFF

v_gene: TRBV21-1
CDR3aa: CASSNARGGEQFF

v_gene: TRBV20-1
CDR3aa: CSARARLRVVSNQPQHF

v_gene: TRBV7-2
CDR3aa: CASSLVRASWYEQYF

v_gene: TRBV2
CDR3aa: CASGRPNYGYTF

v_gene: TRBV10-3
CDR3aa: CAISESMGSGANVLTF

v_gene: TRBV30
CDR3aa: CAWSVESGLEQFF

v_gene: TRBV7-9
CDR3aa: CASRSGLAGEPYEQYF

v_gene: TRBV7-6
CDR3aa: CASGGRGQTTDTQYF

v_gene: TRBV4-3
CDR3aa: CASSQDIASGSTDTQYF

v_gene: TRBV7-2
CDR3aa: CASSLDRGHEKLFF

v_gene: TRBV11-2
CDR3aa: CASSLDRRGGLAGGGQETQYF

v_gene: TRBV12-3/TRBV12-4
CDR3aa: CASSPTGFRETQYF

v_gene: TRBV12-3/TRBV12-4
CDR3aa: CASTLTDVSPLHF

v_gene: TRBV7-2
CDR3aa: CASTQRQGGTEAFF

v_gene: TRBV6-2/TRBV6-3
CDR3aa: CASNLPPGGLLTDTQYF

v_gene: TRBV3-1
CDR3aa: CASSHGGSNQPQHF

v_gene: TRBV2
CDR3aa: CASRGPFPNTEAFF

v_gene: TRBV5-5
CDR3aa: CASSLGTGGYFHEQYF

v_gene: TRBV5-1
CDR3aa: CASSSGTPGSTDTQYF

v_gene: TRBV7-6
CDR3aa: CASSLAPSGGGTDTQYF

v_gene: TRBV12-3/TRBV12-4
CDR3aa: CASSLDSGENTQYF

v_gene: TRBV5-1
CDR3aa: CASSLAGTSGVNEQFF

v_gene: TRBV5-1
CDR3aa: CASSLGAAGETQYF

v_gene: TRBV27
CDR3aa: CASSKGTRGQFF

v_gene: TRBV12-3/TRBV12-4
CDR3aa: CASSDPTGGISNQPQHF

v_gene: TRBV29-1
CDR3aa: CSVRTDSKNTEAFF

v_gene: TRBV12-3/TRBV12-4
CDR3aa: CASSPPRGSSYEQYF

v_gene: TRBV5-1
CDR3aa: CASSLVPDEQFF

v_gene: TRBV7-9
CDR3aa: CASSLAGSQGTGELFF

v_gene: TRBV20-1
CDR3aa: CSARVDRGFYNSPLHF

v_gene: TRBV27
CDR3aa: CASSPTSGNSNQPQHF

v_gene: TRBV6-5
CDR3aa: CASSRRGGRSYEQYF

v_gene: TRBV5-5
CDR3aa: CASSRTGQGFLTF

v_gene: TRBV14
CDR3aa: CASSQGVRYYEQYF

v_gene: TRBV4-3
CDR3aa: CASSQEGTGVGELFF

v_gene: TRBV6-2/TRBV6-3
CDR3aa: CASSAGLAGTYEQYF

v_gene: TRBV7-9
CDR3aa: CASSVGNYGYTF

v_gene: TRBV28
CDR3aa: CASSPAAGQGNTEAFF

v_gene: TRBV28
CDR3aa: CASSLRPPQGYGYTF

v_gene: TRBV7-2
CDR3aa: CASRGPGLAGGSTDTQYF